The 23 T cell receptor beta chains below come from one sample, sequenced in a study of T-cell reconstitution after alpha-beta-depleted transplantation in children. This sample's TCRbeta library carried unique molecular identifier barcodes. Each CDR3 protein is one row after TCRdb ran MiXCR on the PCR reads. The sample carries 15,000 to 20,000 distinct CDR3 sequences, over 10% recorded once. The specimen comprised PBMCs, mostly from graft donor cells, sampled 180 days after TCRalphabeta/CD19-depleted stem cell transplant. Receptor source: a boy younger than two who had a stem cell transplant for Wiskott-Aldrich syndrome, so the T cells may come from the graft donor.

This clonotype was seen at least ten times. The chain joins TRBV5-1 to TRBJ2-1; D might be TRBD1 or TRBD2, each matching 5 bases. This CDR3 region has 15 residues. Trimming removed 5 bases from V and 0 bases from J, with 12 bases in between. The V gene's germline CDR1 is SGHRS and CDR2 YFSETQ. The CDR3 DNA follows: TGCGCCAGCAGGTGGGACCTTAGCTCCTACAATGAGCAGTTCTTC. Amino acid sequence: CASRWDLSSYNEQFF. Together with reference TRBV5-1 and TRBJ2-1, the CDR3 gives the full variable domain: KAGVTQTPRYLIKTRGQQVTLSCSPISGHRSVSWYQQTPGQGLQFLFEYFSETQRNKGNFPGRFSGRQFSNSRSEMNVSTLELGDSALYLCASRWDLSSYNEQFFGPGTRLTVL.

The CDR3 DNA reads as TGTGCCAGCAGCCAAGTAGCGGGACCCAATCAGCCCCAGCATTTT. It codes for CASSQVAGPNQPQHF. This chain uses TRBV3-1 with TRBJ1-5; D might be TRBD1 (5 bases). Germline CDR1 and CDR2: LGHDT and YNNKEL (reference sequence). V lost 1 base to trimming and J lost 3 bases, with 10 bases between them. CDR3 length equals 15 residues.

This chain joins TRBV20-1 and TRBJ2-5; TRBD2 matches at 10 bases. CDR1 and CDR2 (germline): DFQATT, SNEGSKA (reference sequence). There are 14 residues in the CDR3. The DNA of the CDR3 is TGCTCCCCTAGCGGGAGAGTTTCAAAAGAGACCCAGTACTTC. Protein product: CSPSGRVSKETQYF.

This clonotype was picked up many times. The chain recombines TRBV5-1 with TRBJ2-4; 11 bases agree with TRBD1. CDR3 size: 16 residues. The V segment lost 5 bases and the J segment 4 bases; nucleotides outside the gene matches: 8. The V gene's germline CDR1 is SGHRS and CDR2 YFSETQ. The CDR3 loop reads CASSPGQGAPKNIQYF. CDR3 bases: TGCGCCAGCAGTCCTGGACAGGGGGCGCCTAAAAACATTCAGTACTTC.

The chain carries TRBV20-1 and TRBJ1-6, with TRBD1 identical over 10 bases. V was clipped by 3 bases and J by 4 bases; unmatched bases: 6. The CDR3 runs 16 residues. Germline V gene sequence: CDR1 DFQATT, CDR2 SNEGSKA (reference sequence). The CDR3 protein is CSASGGQGLYNSPLHF. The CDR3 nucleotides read TGCAGTGCTAGTGGGGGACAGGGGCTTTATAATTCACCCCTCCACTTT.

DNA of the CDR3: TGTGCCAGCAGTTCGTACAGGGGAGGCTACACCTTC. This gives the protein CASSSYRGGYTF. The chain joins TRBV28 to TRBJ1-2; 7 bases agree with TRBD1. V dropped 4 bases and J dropped 8; count of bases not matched to a gene: 4. The CDR3 covers 12 residues. CDR1 and CDR2 from the germline V gene are MDHEN and SYDVKM.

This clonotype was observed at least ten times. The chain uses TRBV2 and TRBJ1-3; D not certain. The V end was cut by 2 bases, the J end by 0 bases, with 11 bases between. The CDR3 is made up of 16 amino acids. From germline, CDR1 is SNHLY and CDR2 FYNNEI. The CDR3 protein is CASSESFRFSGNTIYF. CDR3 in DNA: TGTGCCAGCAGTGAAAGCTTCCGGTTCTCTGGAAACACCATATATTTT.

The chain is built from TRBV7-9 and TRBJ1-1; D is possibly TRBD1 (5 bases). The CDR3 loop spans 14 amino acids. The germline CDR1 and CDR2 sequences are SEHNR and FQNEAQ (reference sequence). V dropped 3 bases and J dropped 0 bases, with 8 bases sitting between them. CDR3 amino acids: CASSFTGLNTEAFF. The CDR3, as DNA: TGTGCCAGCAGCTTTACAGGCCTGAACACTGAAGCTTTCTTT.

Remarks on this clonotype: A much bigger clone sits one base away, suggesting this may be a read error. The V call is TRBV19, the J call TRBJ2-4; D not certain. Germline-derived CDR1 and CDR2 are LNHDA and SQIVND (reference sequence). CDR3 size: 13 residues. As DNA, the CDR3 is TGTGCCAGTAGTAAGGGTGAGAGAAACAGTCAGTACTTC. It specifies CASSKGERNSQYF.

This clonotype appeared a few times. The CDR3 bases are TGCGCCAGCAGCTTGGATGTGGGAACCGCCTACGAGCAGTACTTC. Translation: CASSLDVGTAYEQYF. The chain carries TRBV5-1 and TRBJ2-7; D not resolved. The CDR3 loop spans 15 amino acids. The V gene's germline CDR1 is SGHRS and CDR2 YFSETQ. Trimming stripped 0 bases from V and 2 bases from J, with 12 bases between.

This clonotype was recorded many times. The CDR3 nucleotides are TGCAGCGCCAGGACAGATACCTCCTACGAGCAGTACTTC. This encodes CSARTDTSYEQYF. The chain has TRBV29-1 and TRBJ2-7; possible D gene TRBD1, 6 bases. The V gene's germline CDR1 is SQVTM and CDR2 ANQGSEA. Trimming shortened V by 7 bases and J by 0 bases, and 13 bases separated the two germline ends. The CDR3 length is 13 residues.

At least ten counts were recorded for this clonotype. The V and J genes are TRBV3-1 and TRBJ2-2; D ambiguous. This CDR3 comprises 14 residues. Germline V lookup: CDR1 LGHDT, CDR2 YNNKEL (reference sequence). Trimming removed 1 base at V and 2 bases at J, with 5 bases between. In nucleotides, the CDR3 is TGTGCCAGCAGCCAAGTCAGCAACACCGGGGAGCTGTTTTTT. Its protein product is CASSQVSNTGELFF.

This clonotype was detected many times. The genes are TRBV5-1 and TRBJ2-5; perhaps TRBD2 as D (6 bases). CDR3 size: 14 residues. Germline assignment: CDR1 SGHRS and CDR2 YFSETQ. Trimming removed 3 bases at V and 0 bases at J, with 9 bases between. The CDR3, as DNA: TGCGCCAGCAGCTGGGACTGGAACCAAGAGACCCAGTACTTC. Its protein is CASSWDWNQETQYF.

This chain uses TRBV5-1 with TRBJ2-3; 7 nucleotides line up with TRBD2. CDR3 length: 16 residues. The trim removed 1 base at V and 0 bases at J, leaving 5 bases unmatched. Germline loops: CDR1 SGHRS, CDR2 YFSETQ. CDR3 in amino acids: CASSLRASGSTDTQYF. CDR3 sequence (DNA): TGCGCCAGCAGCTTGAGGGCTAGCGGCAGCACAGATACGCAGTATTTT.

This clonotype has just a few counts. The CDR3 loop is CASSSGQGSSPLHF. In DNA form, the CDR3 reads TGTGCCAGCAGTTCGGGACAGGGTTCATCACCCCTCCACTTT. The chain links TRBV28 to TRBJ1-6; 9 nucleotides match TRBD1. Germline V CDR1 and CDR2: MDHEN, SYDVKM. Trimming at V came to 4 bases and at J to 10 bases, leaving 5 bases not matched to a gene. The CDR3 spans 14 residues. The complete variable domain, with remaining parts taken from reference TRBV28 and TRBJ1-6, reads DVKVTQSSRYLVKRTGEKVFLECVQDMDHENMFWYRQDPGLGLRLIYFSYDVKMKEKGDIPEGYSVSREKKERFSLILESASTNQTSMYLCASSSGQGSSPLHFGNGTRLTVT.

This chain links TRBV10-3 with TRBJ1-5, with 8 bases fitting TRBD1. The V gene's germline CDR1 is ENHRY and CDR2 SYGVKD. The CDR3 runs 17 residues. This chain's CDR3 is CVSSGRDRGVGNQPQHF. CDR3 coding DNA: TGTGTCTCCAGTGGCCGCGACAGGGGAGTCGGCAATCAGCCCCAGCATTTT.

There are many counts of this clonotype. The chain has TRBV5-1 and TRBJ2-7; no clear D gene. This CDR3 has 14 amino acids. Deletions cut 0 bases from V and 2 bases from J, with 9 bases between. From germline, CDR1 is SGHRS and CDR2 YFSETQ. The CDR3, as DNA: TGCGCCAGCAGCTTGGTATGGAAAACCTACGAGCAGTACTTC. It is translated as CASSLVWKTYEQYF.

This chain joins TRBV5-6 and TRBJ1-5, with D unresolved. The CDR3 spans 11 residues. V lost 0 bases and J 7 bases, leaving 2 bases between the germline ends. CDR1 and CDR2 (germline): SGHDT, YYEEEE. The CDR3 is CASSLEQPQHF. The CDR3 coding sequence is TGTGCCAGCAGCTTGGAGCAGCCCCAGCATTTT.

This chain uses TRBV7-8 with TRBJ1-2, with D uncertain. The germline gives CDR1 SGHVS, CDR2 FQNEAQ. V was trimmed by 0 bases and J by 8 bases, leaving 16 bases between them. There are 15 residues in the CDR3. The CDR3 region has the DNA TGTGCCAGCAGCTTAGCGCTCTTTAGCAGACAAGGCTACACCTTC. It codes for CASSLALFSRQGYTF.

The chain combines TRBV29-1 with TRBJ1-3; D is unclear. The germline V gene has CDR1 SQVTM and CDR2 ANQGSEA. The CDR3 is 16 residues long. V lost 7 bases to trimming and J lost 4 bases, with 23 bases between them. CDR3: CSGGIPGPLSGNTIYF. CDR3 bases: TGCAGCGGAGGAATACCGGGTCCACTCTCAGGAAACACCATATATTTT. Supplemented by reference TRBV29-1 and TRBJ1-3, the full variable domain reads SAVISQKPSRDICQRGTSLTIQCQVDSQVTMMFWYRQQPGQSLTLIATANQGSEATYESGFVIDKFPISRPNLTFSTLTVSNMSPEDSSIYLCSGGIPGPLSGNTIYFGEGSWLTVV.

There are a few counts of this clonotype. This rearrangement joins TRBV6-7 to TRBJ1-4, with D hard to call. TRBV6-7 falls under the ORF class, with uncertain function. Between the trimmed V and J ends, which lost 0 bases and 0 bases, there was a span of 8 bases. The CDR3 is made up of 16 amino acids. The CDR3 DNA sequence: TGTGCCAGCAGTTACTCGATGTCTGCAACTAATGAAAAACTGTTTTTT. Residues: CASSYSMSATNEKLFF.

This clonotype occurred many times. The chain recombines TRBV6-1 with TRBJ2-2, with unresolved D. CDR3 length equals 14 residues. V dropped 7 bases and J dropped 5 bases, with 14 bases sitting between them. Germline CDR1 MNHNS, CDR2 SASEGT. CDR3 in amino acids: CASTVELRTGELFF. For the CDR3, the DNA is TGTGCCAGCACTGTAGAACTGAGGACCGGGGAGCTGTTTTTT.

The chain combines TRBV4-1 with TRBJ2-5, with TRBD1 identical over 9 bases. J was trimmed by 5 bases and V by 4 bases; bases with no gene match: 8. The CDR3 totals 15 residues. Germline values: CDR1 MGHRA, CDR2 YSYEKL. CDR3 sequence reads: CASSPLGTGMETQYF. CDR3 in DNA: TGCGCCAGCAGCCCGCTGGGGACAGGGATGGAGACCCAGTACTTC.